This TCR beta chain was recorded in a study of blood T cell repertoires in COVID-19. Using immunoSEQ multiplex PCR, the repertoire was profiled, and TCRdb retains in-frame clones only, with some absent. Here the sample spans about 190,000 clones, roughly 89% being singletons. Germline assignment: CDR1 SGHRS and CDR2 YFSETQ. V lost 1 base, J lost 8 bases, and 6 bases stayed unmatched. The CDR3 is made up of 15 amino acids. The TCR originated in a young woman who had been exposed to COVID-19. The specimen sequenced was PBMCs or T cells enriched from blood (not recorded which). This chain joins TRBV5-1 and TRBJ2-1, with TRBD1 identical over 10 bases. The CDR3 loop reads CASSLSGDRGDEQFF. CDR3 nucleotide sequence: TGCGCCAGCAGCTTGAGCGGGGACAGGGGTGATGAGCAGTTCTTC.